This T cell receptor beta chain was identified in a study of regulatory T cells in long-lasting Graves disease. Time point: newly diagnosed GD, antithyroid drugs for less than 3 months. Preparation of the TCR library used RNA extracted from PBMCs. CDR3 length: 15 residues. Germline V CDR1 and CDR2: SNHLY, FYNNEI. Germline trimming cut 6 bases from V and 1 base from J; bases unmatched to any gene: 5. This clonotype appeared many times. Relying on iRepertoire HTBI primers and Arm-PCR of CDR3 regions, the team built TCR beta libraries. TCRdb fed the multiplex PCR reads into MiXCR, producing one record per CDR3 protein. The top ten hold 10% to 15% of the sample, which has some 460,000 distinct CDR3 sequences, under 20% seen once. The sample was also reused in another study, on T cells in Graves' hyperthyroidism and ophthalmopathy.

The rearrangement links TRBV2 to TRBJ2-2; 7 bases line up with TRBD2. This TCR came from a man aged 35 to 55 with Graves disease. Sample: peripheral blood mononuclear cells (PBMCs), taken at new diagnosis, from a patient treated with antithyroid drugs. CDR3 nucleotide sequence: TGTGCCAGCAGGGCGGGAGAACTGAACACCGGGGAGCTGTTTTTT. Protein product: CASRAGELNTGELFF.